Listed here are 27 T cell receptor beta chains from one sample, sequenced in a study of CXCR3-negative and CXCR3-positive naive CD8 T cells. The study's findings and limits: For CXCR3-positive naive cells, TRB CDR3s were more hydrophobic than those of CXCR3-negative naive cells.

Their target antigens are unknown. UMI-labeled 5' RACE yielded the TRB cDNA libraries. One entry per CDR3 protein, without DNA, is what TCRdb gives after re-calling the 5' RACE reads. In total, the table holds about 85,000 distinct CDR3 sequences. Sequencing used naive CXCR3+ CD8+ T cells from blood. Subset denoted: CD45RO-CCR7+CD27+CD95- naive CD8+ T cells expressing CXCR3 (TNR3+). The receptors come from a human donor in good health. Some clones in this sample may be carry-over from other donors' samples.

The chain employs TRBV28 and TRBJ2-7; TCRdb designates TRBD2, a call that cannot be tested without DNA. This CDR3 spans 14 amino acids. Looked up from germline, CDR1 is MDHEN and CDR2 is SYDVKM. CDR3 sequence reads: CASSFARVRYEQYF.

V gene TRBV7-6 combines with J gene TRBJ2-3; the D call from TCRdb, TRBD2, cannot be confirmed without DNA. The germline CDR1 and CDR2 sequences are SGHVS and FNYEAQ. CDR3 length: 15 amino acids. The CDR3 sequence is CASRLRLTSTDTQYF.

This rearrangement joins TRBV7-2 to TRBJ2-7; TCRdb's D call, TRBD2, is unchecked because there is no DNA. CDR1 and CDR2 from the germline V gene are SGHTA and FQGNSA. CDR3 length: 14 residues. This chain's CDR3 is CASSLGLGSYEQYF.

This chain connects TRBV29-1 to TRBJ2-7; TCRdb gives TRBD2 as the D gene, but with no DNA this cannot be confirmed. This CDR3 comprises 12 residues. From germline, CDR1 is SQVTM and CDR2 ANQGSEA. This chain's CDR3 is CSVLAGGYEQYF.

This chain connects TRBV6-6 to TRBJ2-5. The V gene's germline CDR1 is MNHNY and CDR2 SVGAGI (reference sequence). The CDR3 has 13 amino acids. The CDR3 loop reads CASSYVAQETQYF.

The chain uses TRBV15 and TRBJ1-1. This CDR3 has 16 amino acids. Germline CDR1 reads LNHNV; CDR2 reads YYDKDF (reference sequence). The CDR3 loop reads CATSRTVLPGNTEAFF.

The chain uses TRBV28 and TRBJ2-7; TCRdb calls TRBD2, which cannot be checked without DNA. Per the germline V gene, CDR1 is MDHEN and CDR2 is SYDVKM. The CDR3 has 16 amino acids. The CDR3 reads CASSTIFSLPGYEQYF.

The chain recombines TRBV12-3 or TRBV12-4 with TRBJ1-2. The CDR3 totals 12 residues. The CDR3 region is CASSPVNYGYTF.

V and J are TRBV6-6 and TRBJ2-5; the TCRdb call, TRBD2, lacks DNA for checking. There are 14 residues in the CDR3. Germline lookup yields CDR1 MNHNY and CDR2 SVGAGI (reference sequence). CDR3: CASSYSTSGETQYF.

The CDR3 spells CSVEQRNEQFF. The genes are TRBV29-1 and TRBJ2-1; TCRdb outputs TRBD2, but without DNA this stays unchecked. This CDR3 spans 11 amino acids. CDR1 and CDR2 from the germline V gene are SQVTM and ANQGSEA.

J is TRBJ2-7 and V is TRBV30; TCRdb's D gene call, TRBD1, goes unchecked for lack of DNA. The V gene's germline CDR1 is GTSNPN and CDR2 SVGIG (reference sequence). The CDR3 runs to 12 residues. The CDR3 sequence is CACSGGTYEQYF.

The CDR3 region is CTSSFAQGGETQYF. The chain is built from TRBV7-9 and TRBJ2-5; the TCRdb D gene call, TRBD1, has no DNA to confirm it. Germline values: CDR1 SEHNR, CDR2 FQNEAQ (reference sequence). The CDR3 consists of 14 residues.

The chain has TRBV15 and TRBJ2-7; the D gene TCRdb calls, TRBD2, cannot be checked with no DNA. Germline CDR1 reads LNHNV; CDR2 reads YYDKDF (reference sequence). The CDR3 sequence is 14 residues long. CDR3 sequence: CATKRAWTSYEQCF.

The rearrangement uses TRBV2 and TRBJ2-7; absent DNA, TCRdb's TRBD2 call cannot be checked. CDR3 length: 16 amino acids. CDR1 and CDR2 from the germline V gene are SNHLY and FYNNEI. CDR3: CASSELMTSGSYEQYF.

The CDR3 reads CASCARQVLGTEAFF. The chain recombines TRBV28 with TRBJ1-1; TCRdb returns TRBD1, unconfirmable since there is no DNA. The CDR3 covers 15 residues. In germline, CDR1 is MDHEN, CDR2 SYDVKM. The whole variable domain, remainder taken from reference TRBV28 and TRBJ1-1, is DVKVTQSSRYLVKRTGEKVFLECVQDMDHENMFWYRQDPGLGLRLIYFSYDVKMKEKGDIPEGYSVSREKKERFSLILESASTNQTSMYLCASCARQVLGTEAFFGQGTRLTVV.

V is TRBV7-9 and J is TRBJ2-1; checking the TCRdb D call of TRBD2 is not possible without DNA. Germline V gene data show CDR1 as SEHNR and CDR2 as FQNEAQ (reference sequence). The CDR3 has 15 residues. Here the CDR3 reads CASSPFGPGGNEQFF.

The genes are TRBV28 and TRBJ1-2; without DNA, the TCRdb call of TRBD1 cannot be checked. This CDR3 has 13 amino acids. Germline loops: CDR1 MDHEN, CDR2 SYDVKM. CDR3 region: CASSPGQVYGYTF.

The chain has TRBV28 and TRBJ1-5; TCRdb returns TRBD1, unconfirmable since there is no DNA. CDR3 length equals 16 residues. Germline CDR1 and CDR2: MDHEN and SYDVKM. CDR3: CASSSPGQGLNQPQHF.

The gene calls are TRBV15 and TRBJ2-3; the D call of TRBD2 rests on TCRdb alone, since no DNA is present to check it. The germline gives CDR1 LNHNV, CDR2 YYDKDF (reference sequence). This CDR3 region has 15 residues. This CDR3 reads CATSETSGGQDTQYF.

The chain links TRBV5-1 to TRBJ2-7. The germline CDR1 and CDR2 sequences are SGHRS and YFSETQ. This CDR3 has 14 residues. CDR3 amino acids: CASSLRSDTYEQYF.

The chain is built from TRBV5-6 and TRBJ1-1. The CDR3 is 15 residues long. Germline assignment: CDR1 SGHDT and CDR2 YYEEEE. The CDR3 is CASSLGGRGNTEAFF.

This chain's CDR3 is CASSYSATGRKNSPLHF. This chain links TRBV6-5 with TRBJ1-6; TCRdb reports TRBD1, a call that lacks DNA to check it against. CDR3 length: 17 amino acids. Germline CDR1 reads MNHEY; CDR2 reads SVGAGI.

The CDR3 spells CASSQDPGGSGANVLTF. This sequence joins TRBV4-3 and TRBJ2-6. Per the germline V gene, CDR1 is LGHNA and CDR2 is YSLEER. This CDR3 spans 17 amino acids.

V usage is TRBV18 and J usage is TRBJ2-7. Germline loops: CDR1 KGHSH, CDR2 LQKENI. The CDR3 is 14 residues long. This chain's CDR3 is CASSEAGDSYEQYF. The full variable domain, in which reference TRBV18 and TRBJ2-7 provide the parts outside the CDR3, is NAGVMQNPRHLVRRRGQEARLRCSPMKGHSHVYWYRQLPEEGLKFMVYLQKENIIDESGMPKERFSAEFPKEGPSILRIQQVVRGDSAAYFCASSEAGDSYEQYFGPGTRLTVT.

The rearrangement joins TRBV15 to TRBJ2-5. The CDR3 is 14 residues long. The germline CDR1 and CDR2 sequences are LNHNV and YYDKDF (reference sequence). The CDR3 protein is CATSLWASRETQYF. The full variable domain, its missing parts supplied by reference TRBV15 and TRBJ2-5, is DAMVIQNPRYQVTQFGKPVTLSCSQTLNHNVMYWYQQKSSQAPKLLFHYYDKDFNNEADTPDNFQSRRPNTSFCFLDIRSPGLGDTAMYLCATSLWASRETQYFGPGTRLLVL.

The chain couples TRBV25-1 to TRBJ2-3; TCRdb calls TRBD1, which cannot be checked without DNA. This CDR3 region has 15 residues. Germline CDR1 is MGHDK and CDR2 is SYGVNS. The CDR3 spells CASSEWDREGDTQYF.

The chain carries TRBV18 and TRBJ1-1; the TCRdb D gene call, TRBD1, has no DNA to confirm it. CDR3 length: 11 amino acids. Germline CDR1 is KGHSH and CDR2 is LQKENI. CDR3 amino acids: CASSPGTEAFF. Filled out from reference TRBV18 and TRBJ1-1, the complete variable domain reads NAGVMQNPRHLVRRRGQEARLRCSPMKGHSHVYWYRQLPEEGLKFMVYLQKENIIDESGMPKERFSAEFPKEGPSILRIQQVVRGDSAAYFCASSPGTEAFFGQGTRLTVV.